Below, 17 T cell receptor beta chains from the same sample are listed, as sequenced in a study of shared clonotypes between healthy human individuals. Profiled with immunoSEQ multiplex PCR; TCRdb holds only in-frame clones, not every one. Of about a million clones in the sample, about 80% were seen once. The specimen sequenced was memory CD4+ T cells sorted from blood. Subset reported: CD45RA-negative fraction. These receptors all stem from a man between 18 and 29 years old in good health.

The V gene is TRBV6-1, the J gene TRBJ1-6, with 11 bases identical to TRBD1. CDR1 and CDR2 from the germline V gene are MNHNS and SASEGT. J lost 10 bases, V lost 4 bases, and 6 bases had no gene match. This CDR3 is built from 15 residues. The CDR3 DNA reads TGTGCCAGCAGTGCAGCGGGACAGGGGGTATCACCCCTCCACTTT. This translates into CASSAAGQGVSPLHF.

The chain joins TRBV28 to TRBJ1-2, with TRBD1 identical over 8 bases. After removal of 5 bases from V and 7 bases from J, the junction contained 15 bases not matched to a gene. Germline V gene data show CDR1 as MDHEN and CDR2 as SYDVKM. CDR3 length: 16 amino acids. CDR3 loop: CASSRGQARLGSGYTF. CDR3 coding DNA: TGTGCCAGCAGTCGGGGACAGGCCAGGTTAGGTAGTGGCTACACCTTC.

This chain links TRBV5-1 with TRBJ2-1, with 9 bases fitting TRBD1. The junction had 7 bases not matched to a gene; V was cut back by 3 bases and J by 3 bases. CDR1 is SGHRS, CDR2 YFSETQ, per germline. CDR3 length: 16 amino acids. The CDR3 spells CASSSQGAGNYNEQFF. The CDR3 DNA follows: TGCGCCAGCAGCTCACAGGGGGCTGGGAACTACAATGAGCAGTTCTTC. Full variable domain (remainder filled in from reference TRBV5-1 and TRBJ2-1): KAGVTQTPRYLIKTRGQQVTLSCSPISGHRSVSWYQQTPGQGLQFLFEYFSETQRNKGNFPGRFSGRQFSNSRSEMNVSTLELGDSALYLCASSSQGAGNYNEQFFGPGTRLTVL.

As concerns this clone: One end of the junction is discordant with germline, which a read error may explain. Other DNA sequences of this sample code for an identical CDR3. This chain uses TRBV5-4 with TRBJ2-7, with D perhaps TRBD1 (6 bases). Germline loops: CDR1 SGHNT, CDR2 YYREEE (reference sequence). The CDR3 is made up of 13 amino acids. Here the CDR3 reads CASSLGASYEQYF. The CDR3 coding sequence is TGTGCCAGTAGCTTGGGGGCCTCCTACGAGCAGTACTTC.

The chain recombines TRBV5-6 with TRBJ1-3, with unresolved D. From germline, CDR1 is SGHDT and CDR2 YYEEEE. V lost 2 bases, J lost 0 bases, and 15 bases lay in between. The CDR3 runs to 17 residues. The CDR3 DNA reads as TGTGCCAGCAGCTTTCCTGAGGGAACGAGCTCTGGAAACACCATATATTTT. This translates into CASSFPEGTSSGNTIYF.

The chain uses TRBV5-4 and TRBJ1-4, with no clear D. CDR1 is SGHNT, CDR2 YYREEE, per germline (reference sequence). The CDR3 is made up of 13 amino acids. Trimming pared 4 bases from V and 8 bases from J, leaving 12 bases between. CDR3 bases: TGTGCCAGCAGCCAACGGACTGGGGAAAAACTGTTTTTT. Its translation is CASSQRTGEKLFF.

The V call is TRBV5-1, the J call TRBJ2-3; no reliable D call. The germline V gene encodes CDR1 SGHRS and CDR2 YFSETQ. Trimming stripped 4 bases from V and 4 bases from J, with 13 bases between. The length of the CDR3 is 14 residues. The CDR3 here is CASSHPSTPDTQYF. The CDR3 region has the DNA TGCGCCAGCAGCCACCCCTCGACACCAGATACGCAGTATTTT.

Turning to this clone: The same CDR3 can be traced to other DNA sequences in this sample. The V gene is TRBV27, the J gene TRBJ2-3; 7 nucleotides agree with TRBD2. Germline V gene lookup returns CDR1 MNHEY and CDR2 SMNVEV (reference sequence). The length of the CDR3 is 15 residues. V shed 4 bases and J 0 bases; nucleotides not matched to a gene: 4. CDR3 region: CASSSHSGSTDTQYF. The CDR3 DNA sequence: TGTGCCAGCAGTTCCCATAGCGGGAGCACAGATACGCAGTATTTT.

This rearrangement joins TRBV18 to TRBJ1-1; TRBD1 matches at 7 bases. Germline V gene lookup returns CDR1 KGHSH and CDR2 LQKENI. The V and J ends lost 2 bases and 1 base, in that order; junction bases with no gene match: 4. The CDR3 has 15 residues. In DNA form, the CDR3 reads TGTGCCAGCTCACCAGAGGACAGGAGGAACACTGAAGCTTTCTTT. Translating gives CASSPEDRRNTEAFF.

The chain recombines TRBV2 with TRBJ2-3; TRBD1 agrees at 7 bases. The CDR3 contains 15 residues. Per the germline V gene, CDR1 is SNHLY and CDR2 is FYNNEI. Germline trimming cut 8 bases from V and 0 bases from J; bases unmatched to any gene: 8. This CDR3 is CASSRQGHSTDTQYF. The CDR3 coding sequence is TGTGCCAGCTCTCGACAGGGCCATAGCACAGATACGCAGTATTTT.

This sequence joins TRBV6-5 and TRBJ1-1; no firm D call. The V gene's germline CDR1 is MNHEY and CDR2 SVGAGI. V lost 6 bases to trimming and J lost 0 bases, with 8 bases between them. The length of the CDR3 is 13 residues. CDR3 residues: CASSQHVNTEAFF. The DNA for the CDR3 is TGTGCCAGCAGCCAACATGTGAACACTGAAGCTTTCTTT.

The rearrangement joins TRBV6-1 to TRBJ2-6; TRBD2 might be the D (6 bases). This CDR3 is built from 15 residues. V gave up 6 bases and J gave up 1 base, with 10 bases separating them. Germline V gene lookup returns CDR1 MNHNS and CDR2 SASEGT. In DNA, the CDR3 is TGTGCCAGCAGACCCGGGAGTTCTGGGGCCAACGTCCTGACTTTC. Translation gives CASRPGSSGANVLTF.

This chain uses TRBV7-8 with TRBJ2-7, with 7 bases aligning to TRBD1. CDR1 is SGHVS, CDR2 FQNEAQ, per germline. The CDR3 runs to 14 residues. The junction had 2 bases not matched to a gene; V was cut back by 3 bases and J by 0 bases. CDR3 in DNA: TGTGCCAGCAGCTTTAAGGGGGCCTCCTACGAGCAGTACTTC. This sequence encodes CASSFKGASYEQYF. Supplemented by reference TRBV7-8 and TRBJ2-7, the full variable domain reads GAGVSQSPRYKVAKRGQDVALRCDPISGHVSLFWYQQALGQGPEFLTYFQNEAQLDKSGLPSDRFFAERPEGSVSTLKIQRTQQEDSAVYLCASSFKGASYEQYFGPGTRLTVT.

This clone has more than one count but fewer than ten. The chain uses TRBV5-1 and TRBJ2-3, with D possibly being TRBD1 (5 bases). Trimming stripped 4 bases from V and 1 base from J, with 13 bases between. CDR3 length equals 15 residues. Germline-derived CDR1 and CDR2 are SGHRS and YFSETQ. CDR3 sequence reads: CASSRGSLGTDTQYF. CDR3 coding DNA: TGCGCCAGCAGCAGGGGTTCGCTTGGCACAGATACGCAGTATTTT.

This chain uses TRBV30 with TRBJ2-6; D is perhaps TRBD1 (6 bases). Germline values: CDR1 GTSNPN, CDR2 SVGIG (reference sequence). Trimming pared 5 bases from V and 1 base from J, leaving 9 bases between. CDR3 length equals 14 residues. CDR3 residues: CAWERGSGANVLTF. The CDR3 DNA is TGTGCCTGGGAGAGGGGGTCTGGGGCCAACGTCCTGACTTTC.

This clone was detected only once. The rearrangement joins TRBV7-2 to TRBJ1-1, with D maybe TRBD1 (5 bases). From germline, CDR1 is SGHTA and CDR2 FQGNSA. Trimming removed 3 bases at V and 4 bases at J, with 12 bases between. This CDR3 is 14 amino acids long. CDR3 protein: CASSFSGAGTEAFF. The CDR3 nucleotides are TGTGCCAGCAGCTTTTCCGGGGCGGGCACTGAAGCTTTCTTT.

This chain uses TRBV7-2 with TRBJ1-5; 11 positions agree with TRBD1. The length of the CDR3 is 15 residues. V dropped 3 bases and J dropped 6; count of bases not matched to a gene: 4. Germline V gives CDR1 SGHTA, CDR2 FQGNSA. CDR3 protein: CASSFGQGAGQPQHF. The CDR3 DNA follows: TGTGCCAGCAGCTTCGGACAGGGGGCAGGTCAGCCCCAGCATTTT.